Each of the 25 T cell receptor beta chains below was sequenced from the same sample in a study of blood T cell repertoires in COVID-19. The assay was immunoSEQ multiplex PCR, and TCRdb's table has in-frame clones only and misses some. The sample includes 150,000 to 200,000 clones, around 80% of them seen just once. Sequencing used peripheral blood. The receptors stem from a man in his 60s with active or convalescent COVID-19.

This clone was counted once. The chain carries TRBV6-5 and TRBJ1-2; weak D call: TRBD1 (6 bases). CDR3 length: 13 residues. Germline V gene sequence: CDR1 MNHEY, CDR2 SVGAGI. V lost 5 bases, J lost 6 bases, and 13 bases lay in between. In nucleotides, the CDR3 is TGTGCCAGCAGTCGGACAGCTACCCATGGCTACACCTTC. Its protein product is CASSRTATHGYTF.

The V gene is TRBV10-2, the J gene TRBJ2-4; 13 positions agree with TRBD2. The V and J ends lost 5 bases and 6 bases, in that order; junction bases with no gene match: 1. CDR1 and CDR2 from the germline V gene are WSHSY and SAAADI. This CDR3 is built from 14 residues. CDR3 sequence (DNA): TGCGCCAGCAGTACTAGCGGGGGGGCAAACATTCAGTACTTC. Translation gives CASSTSGGANIQYF.

A single count supports this clone. The genes are TRBV7-2 and TRBJ1-5, with a possible D match to TRBD1 (5 bases). The CDR3 sequence is 15 residues long. Germline V gene data show CDR1 as SGHTA and CDR2 as FQGNSA. The germline V and J ends were trimmed by 5 bases and 2 bases, with 13 bases remaining between them. CDR3 coding DNA: TGTGCCAGCAGCCTCCAGGGTATGGGCAATCAGCCCCAGCATTTT. Translating gives CASSLQGMGNQPQHF.

This clone has only a few counts. The J gene is TRBJ1-5, the V gene TRBV11-3; unclear D gene. V lost 2 bases and J 2 bases, leaving 13 bases between the germline ends. The length of the CDR3 is 16 residues. The germline V gene has CDR1 SGHNT and CDR2 YENEEA. In DNA, the CDR3 is TGTGCCAGCAGCTTAACTATAGGCGGCGGCAATCAGCCCCAGCATTTT. This codes for CASSLTIGGGNQPQHF.

The V gene is TRBV6-1, the J gene TRBJ1-5, with TRBD1 as a possible D gene (6 bases). Germline V gives CDR1 MNHNS, CDR2 SASEGT. CDR3 length: 16 residues. Trimming cost V 4 bases and J 5 bases, with 18 bases left between them. The CDR3 sequence: CASSAPGGRRDQPQHF. The CDR3 nucleotides read TGTGCCAGCAGTGCCCCGGGGGGCAGGAGGGATCAGCCCCAGCATTTT.

The chain is built from TRBV15 and TRBJ2-7; the D gene is possibly TRBD1 (5 bases). CDR1 is LNHNV and CDR2 is YYDKDF in the germline V gene (reference sequence). This CDR3 is built from 14 residues. V lost 0 bases and J 7 bases, leaving 13 bases between the germline ends. CDR3: CATSRDQQGREQYF. The CDR3 coding sequence is TGTGCCACCAGCAGAGATCAGCAGGGCCGGGAGCAGTACTTC.

The rearrangement joins TRBV29-1 to TRBJ2-3, with 11 positions matching TRBD1. The germline V gene encodes CDR1 SQVTM and CDR2 ANQGSEA. With V trimmed by 6 bases and J by 1 base, 6 bases remained unmatched. The CDR3 is made up of 15 amino acids. The CDR3 protein is CSVIRTGGGTDTQYF. CDR3 nucleotides: TGCAGCGTAATTAGGACAGGGGGCGGCACAGATACGCAGTATTTT.

The sample holds many counts of this clone. Other DNA sequences in this sample translate to the same CDR3. The chain couples TRBV16 to TRBJ2-3; maybe TRBD2 (5 bases). The CDR3 extends over 17 amino acids. V lost 0 bases and J 2 bases, leaving 15 bases between the germline ends. Per germline, CDR1 KGHSY and CDR2 FQNENV. The CDR3 bases are TGTGCCAGCAGCCAATCCTACGAGGGAGAGTCCACAGATACGCAGTATTTT. It is translated as CASSQSYEGESTDTQYF.

This sequence joins TRBV6-1 and TRBJ1-2, with 12 bases that match TRBD1. V lost 3 bases to trimming and J lost 6 bases; unmatched junction nucleotides: 2. The CDR3 sequence is 14 residues long. CDR1 and CDR2 from the germline V gene are MNHNS and SASEGT. CDR3 nucleotides: TGTGCCAGCAGTGAGGGACAGGGGGCCGATGGCTACACCTTC. Translating it yields CASSEGQGADGYTF.

The V and J genes are TRBV6-4 and TRBJ1-1, with D perhaps matching TRBD1 (5 bases). Trimming cost V 4 bases and J 2 bases, with 14 bases left between them. The CDR3 is made up of 15 amino acids. The germline V gene has CDR1 MRHNA and CDR2 SNTAGT. The CDR3 sequence: CASSALQGINTEAFF. The DNA of the CDR3 is TGTGCCAGCAGTGCCCTGCAGGGAATTAACACTGAAGCTTTCTTT.

This clone appeared a few times. This chain uses TRBV10-3 with TRBJ2-1; 9 bases are a match to TRBD1. V lost 6 bases to trimming and J lost 0 bases; unmatched junction nucleotides: 0. CDR3 size: 14 residues. The germline CDR1 and CDR2 sequences are ENHRY and SYGVKD. The CDR3 spells CAIRQGASYNEQFF. The CDR3 nucleotides are TGTGCCATCAGACAGGGGGCCTCCTACAATGAGCAGTTCTTC.

The chain carries TRBV19 and TRBJ1-5; TRBD1 agrees at 7 bases. Per germline, CDR1 LNHDA and CDR2 SQIVND (reference sequence). The CDR3 loop spans 14 amino acids. The V gene end was trimmed by 4 bases and the J gene end by 5 bases; junction bases not matched to a gene: 5. CDR3 coding DNA: TGTGCCAGTAGTACCAGGGGGGTGGATCAGCCCCAGCATTTT. It encodes CASSTRGVDQPQHF.

The rearrangement uses TRBV3-1 (or the pseudogene TRBV3-2) and TRBJ1-2; 8 nucleotides match TRBD1. The CDR3 loop spans 15 amino acids. CDR1 and CDR2 (germline): LGHDT, YNNKEL (reference sequence). V lost 1 base to trimming and J lost 11 bases; unmatched junction nucleotides: 12. The CDR3 DNA is TGTGCCAGCAGCCAAGGGGTTGGACAGGGCTTGGGTTACACCTTC. As protein: CASSQGVGQGLGYTF.

This clone was found a few times. The rearrangement links TRBV7-6 to TRBJ2-7; D call uncertain. The CDR3 totals 13 residues. V lost 1 base, J lost 1 base, and 5 bases lay in between. Germline V gene lookup returns CDR1 SGHVS and CDR2 FNYEAQ. The CDR3 here is CASSLELSYEQYF. As DNA, the CDR3 is TGTGCCAGCAGCTTAGAACTGTCCTACGAGCAGTACTTC.

The J gene is TRBJ2-7, the V gene TRBV6-2 or TRBV6-3; 8 bases fit TRBD1. CDR3 length: 15 amino acids. Unmatched junction bases numbered 7, after V lost 3 bases and J lost 3 bases. CDR1 and CDR2 (germline): MNHEY, SVGEGT. The CDR3 coding sequence is TGTGCCAGCAGTTATTTAGGACAGGGTGGCTACGAGCAGTACTTC. It encodes CASSYLGQGGYEQYF.

This rearrangement joins TRBV6-2 or TRBV6-3 to TRBJ2-1; D is undetermined. Trimming left V 6 bases short and J 8 bases short, with 11 bases between. Germline CDR1 and CDR2: MNHEY and SVGEGT. The CDR3 length is 12 residues. The CDR3 DNA sequence: TGTGCCAGCAGCCTCTCTAGGTATGAGCAGTTCTTC. This encodes CASSLSRYEQFF.

V and J are TRBV10-3 and TRBJ2-1; the match to TRBD2 covers 7 bases. Unmatched junction bases numbered 7, after V lost 11 bases and J lost 0 bases. Per germline, CDR1 ENHRY and CDR2 SYGVKD. This CDR3 region has 14 residues. The CDR3 sequence is CASVSGGSYNEQFF. In DNA form, the CDR3 reads TGTGCCTCCGTTTCGGGAGGCTCCTACAATGAGCAGTTCTTC.

The chain joins TRBV4-2 to TRBJ1-2; unclear D gene. This CDR3 spans 14 amino acids. CDR1 and CDR2 from the germline V gene are LGHNA and YNFKEQ. With 0 bases removed from V and 0 bases from J, the gap between germline ends came to 5 bases. The CDR3: CASSQEQANYGYTF. The CDR3 bases are TGTGCCAGCAGCCAAGAGCAGGCTAACTATGGCTACACCTTC.

This clone was seen a few times. The chain carries TRBV5-3 and TRBJ2-2, with 16 bases lining up with TRBD2. TRBV5-3 has ORF status, its function being uncertain. Unmatched junction bases numbered 11, after V lost 4 bases and J lost 5 bases. The CDR3 consists of 19 residues. CDR3 residues: CARSAPGTSGRGSTGELFF. CDR3 DNA: TGTGCCAGAAGCGCACCCGGGACTAGCGGGAGGGGCTCAACCGGGGAGCTGTTTTTT.

The chain joins TRBV3-1 (or the pseudogene TRBV3-2) to TRBJ1-1; D perhaps matches TRBD1 (5 bases). From germline, CDR1 is LGHDT and CDR2 YNNKEL (reference sequence). The CDR3 is made up of 16 amino acids. Trimming cost V 5 bases and J 0 bases, with 16 bases left between them. The CDR3 coding sequence is TGTGCCAGCAGCGGGGGGGGGTCCACCATGAACACTGAAGCTTTCTTT. Residues: CASSGGGSTMNTEAFF.

V usage is TRBV6-5 and J usage is TRBJ1-1; D is ambiguous. CDR1 and CDR2 from the germline V gene are MNHEY and SVGAGI. V dropped 6 bases and J dropped 3 bases, with 11 bases sitting between them. CDR3 size: 13 residues. The CDR3 coding sequence is TGTGCCAGCAGCGCGACTGGGTACACTGAAGCTTTCTTT. Amino acid sequence: CASSATGYTEAFF.

Note on this clone: Other DNA sequences of this sample code for an identical CDR3. This rearrangement joins TRBV18 to TRBJ2-5; weak D call: TRBD1 (6 bases). Trimming left V 2 bases short and J 2 bases short, with 6 bases between. The CDR3 is 13 residues long. CDR1 and CDR2 from the germline V gene are KGHSH and LQKENI. The CDR3 is CASSPGQQETQYF. The CDR3 bases are TGTGCCAGCTCACCAGGACAGCAAGAGACCCAGTACTTC.

This clone has more than one count but fewer than ten. V usage is TRBV19 and J usage is TRBJ1-6; 8 bases are a match to TRBD1. The CDR3 contains 14 residues. Germline lookup yields CDR1 LNHDA and CDR2 SQIVND (reference sequence). V gave up 3 bases and J gave up 9 bases; unmatched junction bases: 4. CDR3 bases: TGTGCCAGTAGTATCGGACAGGGATTTTCACCCCTCCACTTT. Residues: CASSIGQGFSPLHF.

This chain uses TRBV6-5 with TRBJ1-6; 11 bases match TRBD1. The CDR3 consists of 15 residues. J lost 6 bases, V lost 4 bases, and 2 bases had no gene match. In germline, CDR1 is MNHEY, CDR2 SVGAGI. This CDR3 is CASSWGTGGNSPLHF. CDR3 in DNA: TGTGCCAGCAGTTGGGGGACAGGGGGTAATTCACCCCTCCACTTT.

This clone was seen only a few times. In DNA form, the CDR3 reads TGTGCCAGCAGCCCCGCGGGTGCTGAAGCTTTCTTT. It is translated as CASSPAGAEAFF. This chain joins TRBV5-6 and TRBJ1-1; no reliable D call. Germline CDR1 and CDR2: SGHDT and YYEEEE. There are 12 residues in the CDR3. Trimming removed 4 bases at V and 6 bases at J, with 10 bases between.